This TCR beta chain stems from a study of cytomegalovirus exposure and HLA in healthy donors (dated by TCRdb to the late 2010s). Study-wide context: An earlier analysis of some 600 of the donors reported about 300 Gb of sequence data and some 110 million unique TCR beta sequences obtained from about 200 million T cells. Approximately 310 gigabases of sequencing data and approximately 80 million unique TCR sequences were included in an early release covering 550 to 650 HLA-typed donors. Among the roughly 410 genotyped donors, under 90% belonged to the genetic ancestry cluster associated with self-reported Caucasian donors. The aim of the study was to test whether cataloging public T cell receptors could identify signatures of past pathogen exposure. The study used immunosequencing to profile the T cell repertoires of 666 subjects and linked those repertoires to cytomegalovirus serostatus. Besides the first cohort of 666 subjects, a separate validation cohort made up of 120 different subjects was used. To predict cytomegalovirus infection status, the study combined high-throughput TCR immunosequencing, statistical association of individual TCRs with disease status, and machine learning. To study patterns of TCR occurrence, a later analysis re-analyzed previously published TCR beta repertoires from 600 to 750 donors and added high-resolution HLA genotyping. Rather than using new phenotypic data, the later analysis identified candidate immune exposures from TCR beta sequences and from how often those sequences occurred across donors. To decide whether each TCR beta V gene segment behaved as functional or pseudogenic, an earlier analysis of some 570 of the donors relied on high-throughput TCR beta sequencing. Donor age, sex, ethnicity and CMV serostatus were compiled alongside the repertoire data. A later genetic analysis used genome-wide SNP genotypes for about 65% of the roughly 670 donors, treating that subset as a discovery cohort. Every discovery cohort repertoire had been produced on one sequencing platform. HLA typing covered class I and class II loci at four-digit resolution. The number of typed donors differed by locus: roughly 629-630 for A, B, C, DRB1 and DQB1; 500 to 550 for DQA1; around 580 for DPA1; and around 470 for DPB1. About five DR-DQ haplotypes were handled as single units for association and clustering because linkage in the cohort was strong. Among 350 to 400 genotyped donors of the cohort, an average of approximately 240,000 unique TCR beta nucleotide sequences were sequenced per donor, roughly 18% of them non-productive.

Results and caveats for the whole study, not just this receptor: This cohort had only TCR beta chains sequenced, and the lack of alpha or paired-chain data limited which features could be detected. Correlated functional status among segregating V segments might be attributable to linkage disequilibrium, but an unknown experimental factor could not be ruled out. A further reported finding was that TCR beta sequences accurately predicted the HLA-A and HLA-B alleles for most subjects in the first cohort. Roughly uniform sequencing depth across donors was assumed in presence/absence analyses, although this assumption may not hold. A cluster of highly shared sequence variants was judged likely to represent a technical artifact of the sequencing pipeline. Because counts were too low, about 18 rarely observed V segments, including chromosome 9 orphons, were left out of the earlier analysis of approximately 580 of the donors. When HLA alleles, especially DR and DQ, strongly co-occurred, attributing TCR associations to individual alleles was difficult. In a later analysis, the rate of TCR association differed among HLA loci, with DRB1 alleles having the most associated TCRs and HLA-C alleles having the fewest. A later analysis found that most CMV-associated TCR beta chains appeared HLA-restricted, with HLA associations seemingly driven largely by CMV exposure. The 87-base-pair reads could not distinguish some IMGT-functional V segments, including TRBV6-2 and TRBV6-3, so those segments were excluded. A later genetic analysis reported fewer N-insertions in productive TCRs among donors in an Asian-associated ancestry cluster than the roughly 650-donor mean. A few of the identified cytomegalovirus-associated TCR beta chains were confirmed in vitro to be specific for cytomegalovirus antigens. Because HLA typing was missing for some donors at each locus, association tests included only the typed subset. The authors suggested that the approach could potentially be generalized to other disease states and immunological phenotypes. In an earlier analysis of a few hundred of the donors, most TCR beta V segments were observed in productive rearrangements about 90% or about 30% of the time, broadly matching IMGT annotations. At a false discovery rate of 0.05, a later analysis linked some 18,000 TCR beta sequences to specific HLA alleles. In both the original and validation cohorts, the classifier was reported to diagnose cytomegalovirus status with high specificity and sensitivity. An association between a missense DCLRE1C variant and V-gene and J-gene trimming of TCR beta chains was found in a later genetic analysis and replicated in an independent cohort. While some public TCRs were present in many individuals, most TCR sequences turned up only very rarely across donors. In the study, some 180 TCR beta chains were listed as associated with cytomegalovirus. The only immune exposure information available for the cohort was CMV serostatus. Several of the top co-occurrence clusters appeared to be linked to parvovirus B19, influenza, CMV and Epstein-Barr virus, according to a later analysis. A later analysis found that HLA-associated TCR beta chains were more clonally expanded and had lower generation probabilities than equally common non-associated chains.

To prepare the library, the immunoSEQ multiplex PCR assay was applied. The multiplex PCR relied on a mix of 60 forward primers for TCR Vbeta segments and 13 reverse primers for TCR Jbeta segments. The CDR3 region of rearranged TCR beta genes was amplified from genomic DNA by a multiplex PCR assay. The Illumina HiSeq System was used to sequence the amplified TCR beta libraries as 87-base-pair reads. Per the authors' processing: Across the 500 to 700 repertoires, a later analysis counted around 80 million unique TCR beta chains, approximately 10 million of which were shared by at least two donors. To remove PCR and sequencing errors, raw reads were error-corrected and collapsed into unique sequences using a nearest-neighbor algorithm that merged closely related sequences. CDR3 sequences were aligned to IMGT reference sequences to assign V, D and J gene segments. Each retained sequence needed at least a six-nucleotide match to both a V gene segment and a J gene segment. Rearrangements were called productive when the CDR3 lacked stop codons and stayed in frame with V and J; all others were non-productive. Following IMGT convention, CDR3 was defined as the stretch from the second conserved V-encoded cysteine up to the conserved J-encoded phenylalanine. The earlier analysis of 587 of the donors excluded sequences that lacked an unambiguous match to a single V gene segment. An earlier analysis of 587 of the donors classified V segments as functional when productive rearrangements were above 56.7% and as segregating when the standard deviation between donors was above 5%. A statistical classification framework was developed to diagnose cytomegalovirus status using the catalog of TCR beta chain sequences. In a later analysis, V and J genes were assigned by comparing TCR nucleotide sequences against IMGT/GENE-DB human TR gene sequences. In a later analysis, CDR3 sequences and most-parsimonious VDJ recombination scenarios were assigned using the TCRdist pipeline. In a later analysis, each TCR beta chain was defined by its CDR3 amino acid sequence together with its V-gene family, and reads without a unique V-gene family were excluded. In a later analysis, fewer than 650 highly shared, low-generation-probability nucleotide sequences were removed to address suspected cross-contamination and a sequencing artifact. In a later analysis, a clonal expansion index for each public chain was calculated from normalized within-repertoire ranks of inferred template counts. In a later analysis, generation probabilities were computed using a VDJ recombination model fitted to out-of-frame rearrangements, and the results were checked against IGoR. A later analysis scored TCR-TCR, TCR-HLA and TCR-CMV co-occurrence with hypergeometric tests, applying a repertoire-size bias correction to TCR pairs. False discovery rates were estimated in a later analysis by permuting HLA or CMV assignments 20 times. A later analysis grouped co-occurring TCRs with DBSCAN, adding TCRdist sequence similarity when clustering within HLA-allele-positive subsets. For co-occurrence clustering, repertoires with fewer than 30,000 or more than 120,000 public chains were excluded, along with several repertoires with anomalous nucleotide sharing. TCRdb stores this immuneACCESS table with in-frame sequences only. Part of the clones is absent; in the studies checked, under half of the shortfall reflects unresolved V genes, and no reason is known for the rest. That table gives V, J and clone size, and the DNA gave D and trimming. Across this sample there are some 51,000 clones, with approximately 71% seen only once. Roughly 35% of the sample lies in the top ten.

Via the germline V gene, CDR1 is SGHTS and CDR2 YDEGEE. Unmatched junction bases come to 6, with V trimmed by 4 bases and J by 0 bases. From cysteine to phenylalanine, the CDR3 is 18 amino acids long. Only the CDR3 part of the read is kept: 54 bases, read in frame from the first base. Only one count was recorded for this clone. No antigen is known for it. Base qualities are not recorded, but no much larger clone differs from it by a single base. The cohort comprised under 700 healthy bone marrow donors. All cohort members were sampled while nominally healthy, although unrecorded immune exposures were likely present. The donor tested CMV seropositive, placing the donor among the approximately 310 seropositive members of the cohort. A peripheral blood sample was provided by each donor, and peripheral blood mononuclear cells were used for TCR beta sequencing. The Qiagen DNeasy Blood Extraction Kit was used to extract genomic DNA from the blood cell samples.

This sequence uses TRBV5-8 and TRBJ2-3, with 15 junctional bases fitting TRBD2. The sequence was obtained from a man in his forties or fifties in good health and CMV-seropositive. The sequenced sample was PBMCs. The DNA sequence is given as TGTGCCAGCAGCCAGGGACTAGCGGGGGGCTCTAGCACAGATACGCAGTATTTT. The resulting protein is CASSQGLAGGSSTDTQYF.